What follows is one T cell receptor (beta chain) and its context. Its target is not known. The data were obtained in a study of long-term antiretroviral therapy in people with HIV. immunoSEQ v3.0 was run at survey level. Sequencing was performed with immunoSEQ multiplex PCR; in TCRdb, only in-frame clones are kept and a portion is missing. The sample holds some 9,700 clones, roughly three quarters seen once. Whole-study findings and limits: Pre-ART expanded TRB clones stayed dominant throughout, though often decreasing after ART. Specimen acquisition occurred between about 2004 and 2018, potentially under older ART regimens.

CDR1 is SEHNR, CDR2 FQNEAQ, per germline (reference sequence). The CDR3 is 17 amino acids. The trim removed 1 base at V and 6 bases at J, leaving 10 bases unmatched. This chain joins TRBV7-9 and TRBJ2-1; 9 bases fit TRBD2. Sequencing used unsorted PBMCs, obtained 1.8 years before starting antiretroviral therapy. The sequence was collected from a middle-aged man with HIV. This CDR3 is CASSLGTGTSPVNEQFF. In nucleotides, the CDR3 is TGTGCCAGCAGCTTAGGCACCGGGACTAGCCCGGTCAATGAGCAGTTCTTC.